The 18 T cell receptor beta chains reported below all come from one sample, sequenced in a study of shared clonotypes between healthy human individuals. Profiling relied on immunoSEQ multiplex PCR, and the TCRdb table lists in-frame clones only, not all of them. Found here are about 1.4 million clones, roughly 96% of them singletons; the top ten hold roughly 1.1%. Sequenced material: naive CD4+ T cells sorted from blood. Described subset: CD45RA+ positively selected. These TCRs come from a man aged 30-40 years in good health.

The rearrangement joins TRBV6-1 to TRBJ2-1, with 11 bases that match TRBD2. The germline CDR1 and CDR2 sequences are MNHNS and SASEGT. V shed 7 bases, J shed 10 bases, and the junction held 6 bases outside the gene matches. The CDR3 runs 13 residues. The CDR3 loop is CASIRLAGREQFF. CDR3 in DNA: TGTGCCAGCATCAGACTAGCGGGACGAGAGCAGTTCTTC.

CDR3 sequence (DNA): TGTGCCAGCAGTGGGACAGGGGGTTTTGGCTATGGCTACACCTTC. Encoded protein: CASSGTGGFGYGYTF. This sequence joins TRBV2 and TRBJ1-2; 10 bases are shared with TRBD1. CDR3 size: 15 residues. The J segment lost 4 bases and the V segment lost 4 bases, leaving 6 bases of the junction unmatched. Germline V lookup: CDR1 SNHLY, CDR2 FYNNEI.

This chain uses TRBV5-4 with TRBJ2-1; D may correspond to TRBD1 or TRBD2 (5 bases each). Germline CDR1 SGHNT, CDR2 YYREEE (reference sequence). V was shortened by 0 bases and J by 8 bases, with 12 bases between the two germline ends. The CDR3 is 14 amino acids. In DNA, the CDR3 is TGTGCCAGCAGCTTGGCGGGACCTGCCCATGAGCAGTTCTTC. It encodes CASSLAGPAHEQFF.

A note on this clone: The sample contains more than one DNA sequence encoding this CDR3. This chain joins TRBV18 and TRBJ2-7, with unresolved D. Germline V gene sequence: CDR1 KGHSH, CDR2 LQKENI. The germline V and J ends were trimmed by 0 bases and 6 bases, with 9 bases remaining between them. The CDR3 is 13 residues long. This chain's CDR3 is CASSPPGQSEQYF. The CDR3 DNA follows: TGTGCCAGCTCACCACCCGGTCAGTCCGAGCAGTACTTC.

The chain employs TRBV7-2 and TRBJ2-5; D unclear. Between the trimmed V and J ends, which lost 1 base and 9 bases, there was a span of 9 bases. CDR1 is SGHTA and CDR2 is FQGNSA in the germline V gene. This CDR3 contains 12 residues. The CDR3 protein is CASSLERGAQYF. CDR3 sequence (DNA): TGTGCCAGCAGCTTAGAGAGAGGAGCCCAGTACTTC.

This clone was observed a single time. The chain employs TRBV7-2 and TRBJ2-1; 15 bases match TRBD2. CDR1 and CDR2 (germline): SGHTA, FQGNSA. This CDR3 is 19 amino acids long. Trimming at V came to 0 bases and at J to 5 bases, leaving 8 bases not matched to a gene. The CDR3 DNA is TGTGCCAGCAGCTTAGCATTCGGACTAGCGGGAGGGCCAGACAATGAGCAGTTCTTC. Amino acid sequence: CASSLAFGLAGGPDNEQFF.

This chain connects TRBV5-1 to TRBJ2-3; TRBD2 aligns across 11 bases. Germline V gene lookup returns CDR1 SGHRS and CDR2 YFSETQ. J lost 2 bases, V lost 0 bases, and 8 bases had no gene match. The CDR3 covers 18 residues. CDR3 nucleotides: TGCGCCAGCAGCTTGGACTCCAGACTAGCGGGGAACACAGATACGCAGTATTTT. It encodes CASSLDSRLAGNTDTQYF.

The chain is built from TRBV7-8 and TRBJ1-1; D gene uncertain. The V gene's germline CDR1 is SGHVS and CDR2 FQNEAQ. There are 15 residues in the CDR3. The V end was cut by 5 bases, the J end by 4 bases, with 17 bases between. This CDR3 is CASSQTALRGTEAFF. The CDR3 DNA reads TGTGCCAGCAGCCAAACCGCCTTACGGGGCACTGAAGCTTTCTTT.

Notes on this clone: Other DNA sequences within the sample encode an identical CDR3. V usage is TRBV7-9 and J usage is TRBJ1-1; D unresolved. Germline values: CDR1 SEHNR, CDR2 FQNEAQ (reference sequence). V lost 2 bases and J 0 bases, leaving 7 bases between the germline ends. CDR3 size: 14 residues. The CDR3 DNA sequence: TGTGCCAGCAGCTTACGGGAGCTGAACACTGAAGCTTTCTTT. Encoded protein: CASSLRELNTEAFF.

Turning to this clone: Other DNA sequences within the sample encode an identical CDR3. The chain recombines TRBV2 with TRBJ2-7, with 11 bases aligning to TRBD2. This CDR3 is 14 amino acids long. The V gene end was trimmed by 6 bases and the J gene end by 2 bases; junction bases not matched to a gene: 3. CDR1 and CDR2 (germline): SNHLY, FYNNEI. CDR3: CASRGTSGTYEQYF. In nucleotides, the CDR3 is TGTGCCAGCAGAGGGACTAGCGGCACCTACGAGCAGTACTTC.

The chain joins TRBV25-1 to TRBJ2-7; D is perhaps TRBD1 or TRBD2 (5 bases each). CDR3 length: 10 amino acids. V gave up 2 bases and J gave up 13 bases, with 9 bases separating them. Germline V CDR1 and CDR2: MGHDK, SYGVNS. In nucleotides, the CDR3 is TGTGCCAGCAGTGAAGAGGGGCTCTACTTC. As protein: CASSEEGLYF.

The CDR3 is CASSYRTSGRFHEQYF. The CDR3 nucleotides read TGTGCCAGCAGTTACCGGACTAGCGGGAGGTTCCACGAGCAGTACTTC. The V and J genes are TRBV6-5 and TRBJ2-7; 14 bases agree with TRBD2. CDR3 size: 16 residues. Trimming took 2 bases from V and 5 from J; bases not matched to a gene: 5. The germline gives CDR1 MNHEY, CDR2 SVGAGI.

The CDR3 DNA reads as TGTGCCAGCCTTCCGTCCCGGGACACCGAGCAGTACTTC. Protein sequence: CASLPSRDTEQYF. The rearrangement links TRBV6-1 to TRBJ2-7; TRBD1 might be the D (6 bases). V lost 8 bases to trimming and J lost 6 bases, with 17 bases between them. This CDR3 is 13 amino acids long. Germline V gene sequence: CDR1 MNHNS, CDR2 SASEGT.

This chain connects TRBV5-1 to TRBJ1-4; D not certain. Per the germline V gene, CDR1 is SGHRS and CDR2 is YFSETQ. The CDR3 contains 14 residues. Trimming left V 0 bases short and J 8 bases short, with 11 bases between. CDR3 region: CASSLDPPPEKLFF. CDR3 coding DNA: TGCGCCAGCAGCTTGGACCCACCCCCAGAAAAACTGTTTTTT.

Of note for this clone: Other DNA sequences in the same sample also yield this CDR3. The chain uses TRBV28 and TRBJ1-2; the D gene is possibly TRBD1 (6 bases). Trimming took 7 bases from V and 2 from J, leaving 8 bases between them. CDR1 is MDHEN, CDR2 SYDVKM, per germline. This CDR3 is 12 amino acids long. CDR3 in amino acids: CASTGANYGYTF. In DNA form, the CDR3 reads TGTGCCAGCACAGGGGCCAACTATGGCTACACCTTC.

The chain uses TRBV9 and TRBJ2-3; 7 nucleotides line up with TRBD2. The CDR3 loop spans 22 amino acids. Germline V lookup: CDR1 SGDLS, CDR2 YYNGEE. V was pared by 3 bases and J by 0 bases, with 25 bases of the junction left unmatched. The CDR3 protein is CASSGSRSIGAGILSSTDTQYF. CDR3 DNA sequence: TGTGCCAGCAGCGGTAGTAGGAGTATTGGAGCGGGGATTTTGTCTAGCACAGATACGCAGTATTTT.

V is TRBV28 and J is TRBJ1-2; tentative D call: TRBD1 (5 bases). Germline loops: CDR1 MDHEN, CDR2 SYDVKM. Trimming stripped 5 bases from V and 4 bases from J, with 14 bases between. CDR3 length: 14 residues. CDR3 sequence reads: CASSGQGRTYGYTF. DNA of the CDR3: TGTGCCAGCAGTGGGCAGGGCCGAACCTATGGCTACACCTTC.

The chain employs TRBV5-1 and TRBJ1-1, with D maybe TRBD1 (6 bases). The germline V gene encodes CDR1 SGHRS and CDR2 YFSETQ. This CDR3 is 15 amino acids long. Between the trimmed V and J ends, which lost 4 bases and 3 bases, there was a span of 16 bases. The CDR3 bases are TGCGCCAGCAGCCCAAGCAGGGGTGAGGACACTGAAGCTTTCTTT. Its protein is CASSPSRGEDTEAFF.